The T cell receptor beta chain described here comes from a study of T cells after yellow fever vaccination. This clonotype was recorded only once. The CDR3 runs to 16 residues. Trimming left V 1 base short and J 3 bases short, with 16 bases between. CDR1 and CDR2 from the germline V gene are SGHNT and YENEEA. Using its own MiXCR run on the 5' RACE reads, TCRdb lists one record per CDR3 protein. The table records just under 600,000 distinct CDR3 sequences, roughly 14% of them present only once. Material: PBMCs, obtained on the day of the yellow fever booster vaccination. The V gene is TRBV11-3, the J gene TRBJ2-7, with D perhaps matching TRBD1 or TRBD2 (5 bases each). The receptor's source is a man younger than 40 who received the YFV17D yellow fever vaccine. CDR3 amino acids: CASSLGGTGTLYEQYF. DNA for the CDR3: TGTGCCAGCAGCTTAGGGGGGACCGGGACCCTCTACGAGCAGTACTTC.